A selection of T cell receptor beta chains follows, all from one sample in a study of memory CD4+ T cells and cytomegalovirus serostatus. Clones were sequenced by immunoSEQ multiplex PCR, and TCRdb holds only the in-frame ones, with some missing. The repertoire holds under 55,000 clones, with roughly 79% as singletons. Material: memory CD4+ T cells from blood. These receptors all stem from an adult in good health and CMV-seronegative. CDR3s include the opening cysteine and the closing phenylalanine or tryptophan. Fields, in order: clone size, CDR3 length, V gene, D gene, J gene, CDR3 protein, CDR3 DNA. The D gene is left open where the match is weak. Size is omitted from some rows. Given values are once, few, many or a class for expanded clones.

-	14	TRBV19	-	TRBJ1-1	CASRDGASRFGAFF	TGTGCCAGTAGAGACGGAGCCTCAAGATTCGGGGCTTTCTTT
-	11	TRBV20-1	-	TRBJ2-5	CSANSQETQYF	TGCAGTGCTAATTCCCAAGAGACCCAGTACTTC
-	15	TRBV7-3	-	TRBJ2-3	CASSFSGLGTDTQYF	TGTGCCAGCAGCTTTTCAGGGTTGGGCACAGATACGCAGTATTTT
few	14	TRBV28	-	TRBJ1-4	CASSTDSWDEKLFF	TGTGCCAGCAGCACCGACTCTTGGGATGAAAAACTGTTTTTT
-	15	TRBV15	TRBD1	TRBJ1-1	CATSRGQGLVTEAFF	TGTGCCACCAGCAGGGGACAGGGTTTGGTCACTGAAGCTTTCTTT
-	15	TRBV7-8	TRBD1	TRBJ2-7	CASSFTDRVIGEQYF	TGTGCCAGCAGCTTTACCGACAGGGTCATCGGCGAGCAGTACTTC
-	14	TRBV7-2	-	TRBJ1-2	CASSQGSQNYGYTF	TGTGCCAGCAGCCAGGGGTCCCAGAACTATGGCTACACCTTC
-	14	TRBV5-1	-	TRBJ1-2	CASSGGLTNYGYTF	TGCGCCAGCAGCGGGGGCCTCACTAACTATGGCTACACCTTC
-	18	TRBV5-1	TRBD2	TRBJ2-3	CASSLAVAGVSSTDTQYF	TGCGCCAGCAGCTTGGCGGTAGCGGGGGTATCTAGCACAGATACGCAGTATTTT
once	16	TRBV18	TRBD1	TRBJ1-1	CASSLGQGGMNTEAFF	TGTGCCAGCTCACTCGGACAGGGGGGCATGAACACTGAAGCTTTCTTT
-	13	TRBV10-1	-	TRBJ1-4	CANFWVTNEKLFF	TGCGCCAACTTTTGGGTAACTAATGAAAAACTGTTTTTT
-	17	TRBV28	TRBD1	TRBJ1-2	CASSFATGGFLGGGYTF	TGTGCCAGCAGTTTTGCGACAGGGGGATTTTTGGGCGGTGGCTACACCTTC
few	11	TRBV20-1	-	TRBJ2-7	CSAKQGYEQYF	TGCAGTGCAAAACAGGGCTACGAGCAGTACTTC
-	15	TRBV5-6	TRBD1	TRBJ2-1	CASSRGTGDYNEQFF	TGTGCCAGCAGCCGCGGGACAGGGGACTACAATGAGCAGTTCTTC
-	13	TRBV19	-	TRBJ1-1	CASIEAGRTEAFF	TGTGCCAGTATTGAGGCAGGCAGGACTGAAGCTTTCTTT
-	11	TRBV5-4	-	TRBJ2-7	CASSFQYEQYF	TGTGCCAGCAGCTTTCAGTACGAGCAGTACTTC
-	14	TRBV7-2	-	TRBJ1-5	CASSGGGQGQPQHF	TGTGCCAGCAGCGGAGGGGGGCAAGGTCAGCCCCAGCATTTT
-	14	TRBV6-6	-	TRBJ2-7	CASSYKSALYEQYF	TGTGCCAGCAGTTATAAGTCTGCCCTCTACGAGCAGTACTTC
-	14	TRBV6-1	-	TRBJ1-1	CASSNNGGNTEAFF	TGTGCCAGCAGTAATAATGGGGGGAACACTGAAGCTTTCTTT
-	12	TRBV10-3	-	TRBJ2-7	CAIGGFGNEQYF	TGTGCCATCGGAGGGTTTGGCAACGAGCAGTACTTC
-	13	TRBV7-2	TRBD1	TRBJ2-5	CASTRTGLGTQYF	TGTGCCAGCACCCGGACAGGGTTGGGGACCCAGTACTTC
-	16	TRBV4-2	TRBD1	TRBJ1-6	CASSHSGGGYNSPLHF	TGTGCCAGCAGCCATTCAGGGGGCGGCTATAATTCACCCCTCCACTTT
-	14	TRBV2	TRBD1	TRBJ2-7	CASSGTGSSYEQYF	TGTGCCAGCAGTGGGACAGGGAGCTCCTACGAGCAGTACTTC
-	14	TRBV4-3	-	TRBJ1-1	CASSQESWDTEAFF	TGCGCCAGCAGCCAAGAATCGTGGGACACTGAAGCTTTCTTT
-	15	TRBV7-9	-	TRBJ1-6	CASSLDGGRESPLHF	TGTGCCAGCAGCTTAGACGGGGGGCGGGAGTCACCCCTCCACTTT
-	14	TRBV7-3	-	TRBJ2-2	CASSLGEGPGELFF	TGTGCCAGCAGCTTGGGTGAGGGTCCCGGGGAGCTGTTTTTT
-	16	TRBV6-5	-	TRBJ2-7	CASSFVPGGPPHEQYF	TGTGCCAGCAGTTTCGTCCCCGGGGGGCCACCCCACGAGCAGTACTTC
-	16	TRBV18	-	TRBJ1-4	CASSPPGSRVGEKLFF	TGTGCCAGCTCACCACCGGGGTCAAGGGTTGGAGAAAAACTGTTTTTT
-	15	TRBV7-8	-	TRBJ1-4	CASSSSTGKGEKLFF	TGTGCCAGCAGCTCGTCGACAGGAAAGGGTGAAAAACTGTTTTTT